One and the same sample provided the 21 T cell receptor beta chains below, sequenced in a study of early T cells in non-severe SARS-CoV-2 infection. MiXCR, run by TCRdb on the 5' RACE reads, gives a single entry per CDR3 protein. The data show some 40,000 distinct CDR3 sequences, approximately 12% seen once. Source material: whole blood. These receptor sequences come from an adult who was a healthcare worker with PCR-confirmed SARS-CoV-2 infection or an uninfected control (not recorded which).

The rearrangement uses TRBV5-6 and TRBJ2-3; D unresolved. This CDR3 has 16 amino acids. V was pared by 0 bases and J by 2 bases, with 13 bases between. Germline values: CDR1 SGHDT, CDR2 YYEEEE. CDR3 protein: CASSLARVEFTDTQYF. The CDR3 DNA reads as TGTGCCAGCAGCTTGGCCCGGGTAGAGTTCACAGATACGCAGTATTTT.

Only a few counts were recorded for this clonotype. Germline and junction disagree at one end, which may indicate a read error. V usage is TRBV7-7 and J usage is TRBJ1-6; D unresolved. The CDR3 is 13 residues long. Germline-derived CDR1 and CDR2 are SSHAT and FNYEAQ (reference sequence). This CDR3 reads CASSLSADSPLHF. The CDR3 DNA is TGTGCTAGCAGCCTCAGTGCGGATTCACCCCTCCACTTT.

At least ten counts were recorded for this clonotype. The J gene is TRBJ2-2, the V gene TRBV7-3; weak D call: TRBD1 (5 bases). CDR1 SGHTA and CDR2 FQGTGA come from the germline V gene. The CDR3 loop spans 14 amino acids. Trimming stripped 0 bases from V and 6 bases from J, with 8 bases between. The CDR3 loop reads CASSLTRAPGELFF. CDR3 coding DNA: TGTGCCAGCAGCTTAACCAGGGCCCCCGGGGAGCTGTTTTTT.

This clonotype was detected a few times. The J gene is TRBJ1-2, the V gene TRBV4-3; D might be TRBD1 (6 bases). Trimming took 2 bases from V and 4 from J, leaving 17 bases between them. The CDR3 has 16 residues. From germline, CDR1 is LGHNA and CDR2 YSLEER. CDR3 DNA sequence: TGCGCCAGCAGCCAATCTCTGGGCGAAGGGGGCTATGGCTACACCTTC. Amino acid sequence: CASSQSLGEGGYGYTF.

The table lists this clonotype with many counts. For the CDR3, the DNA is TGTGCCAGCAGCGCTAACTATGGCTACACCTTC. Amino acid sequence: CASSANYGYTF. The chain uses TRBV7-2 and TRBJ1-2; no reliable D call. The germline V gene has CDR1 SGHTA and CDR2 FQGNSA. The CDR3 runs to 11 residues. Trimming took 5 bases from V and 0 from J, leaving 1 base between them.

This clonotype was counted between two and nine times. The chain joins TRBV7-9 to TRBJ2-1, with TRBD2 identical over 8 bases. CDR3 size: 15 residues. V gave up 4 bases and J gave up 4 bases; unmatched junction bases: 6. Germline V gene lookup returns CDR1 SEHNR and CDR2 FQNEAQ (reference sequence). The CDR3, as DNA: TGTGCCAGCAGCTCCGGGACTAGGCAGTACAATGAGCAGTTCTTC. This translates into CASSSGTRQYNEQFF.

The chain uses TRBV7-2 and TRBJ2-1, with 8 nucleotides matching TRBD2. Germline CDR1 is SGHTA and CDR2 is FQGNSA. This CDR3 is built from 16 residues. V lost 5 bases, J lost 6 bases, and 12 bases stayed unmatched. CDR3 DNA sequence: TGTGCCAGCAGCCCGTCGGGAGGGCCAGTCGGCAATGAGCAGTTCTTC. It yields the protein CASSPSGGPVGNEQFF.

The chain has TRBV10-3 and TRBJ2-2, with D perhaps matching TRBD1 (6 bases). Trimming left V 4 bases short and J 3 bases short, with 9 bases between. Germline loops: CDR1 ENHRY, CDR2 SYGVKD. This CDR3 has 14 amino acids. DNA of the CDR3: TGTGCCATCAGTGTAAAGGGGGACACCGGGGAGCTGTTTTTT. This sequence encodes CAISVKGDTGELFF.

The V gene is TRBV28, the J gene TRBJ2-3; a possible D gene is TRBD1 (5 bases). The CDR3 sequence is 14 residues long. The germline V and J ends were trimmed by 6 bases and 2 bases, with 12 bases remaining between them. CDR1 and CDR2 from the germline V gene are MDHEN and SYDVKM. In nucleotides, the CDR3 is TGTGCCAGCAGACTCGACAGTTCCACAGATACGCAGTATTTT. The encoded protein is CASRLDSSTDTQYF.

This chain connects TRBV6-2 or TRBV6-3 to TRBJ1-1; no firm D call. The CDR3 has 15 residues. Trimming left V 2 bases short and J 5 bases short, with 15 bases between. Germline assignment: CDR1 MNHEY and CDR2 SVGEGT. The CDR3 spells CASSYLRDSGTEAFF. The CDR3 bases are TGTGCCAGCAGTTACCTGAGGGATTCGGGAACTGAAGCTTTCTTT.

This clonotype was recorded many times. This chain uses TRBV10-3 with TRBJ2-3; D is ambiguous. The germline V gene has CDR1 ENHRY and CDR2 SYGVKD. The CDR3 is made up of 14 amino acids. V dropped 2 bases and J dropped 5 bases, with 11 bases sitting between them. DNA for the CDR3: TGTGCCATCAGTGAGATGGGAAGAGAAGATACGCAGTATTTT. Its translation is CAISEMGREDTQYF.

The rearrangement links TRBV10-2 to TRBJ1-4; D not certain. The CDR3 runs to 14 residues. V gave up 1 base and J gave up 4 bases, with 7 bases separating them. CDR1 is WSHSY, CDR2 SAAADI, per germline. The DNA for the CDR3 is TGCGCCAGCAGTGAGTGGCAGGATAATGAAAAACTGTTTTTT. It translates to CASSEWQDNEKLFF.

A few counts support this clonotype. This chain connects TRBV28 to TRBJ1-1, with unresolved D. The CDR3 runs 11 residues. Germline V gene lookup returns CDR1 MDHEN and CDR2 SYDVKM. The CDR3 loop reads CVVVSRTEAFF. For the CDR3, the DNA is TGTGTGGTGGTATCGAGAACTGAAGCTTTCTTT.

This clonotype was observed many times. V is TRBV6-5 and J is TRBJ2-3; tentatively, D is TRBD2 (5 bases). In germline, CDR1 is MNHEY, CDR2 SVGAGI. Trimming cost V 6 bases and J 1 base, with 8 bases left between them. The CDR3 is 13 amino acids. The CDR3 protein is CASSRERTDTQYF. CDR3 sequence (DNA): TGTGCCAGCAGCCGGGAACGCACAGATACGCAGTATTTT.

This sequence joins TRBV28 and TRBJ2-3; D is ambiguous. The CDR3 consists of 13 residues. CDR1 and CDR2 from the germline V gene are MDHEN and SYDVKM. The V end was cut by 7 bases, the J end by 2 bases, with 10 bases between. For the CDR3, the DNA is TGTGCCAGCAAACCCGAATTCACAGATACGCAGTATTTT. Encoded protein: CASKPEFTDTQYF.

This clonotype was seen ten or more times. The chain couples TRBV6-5 to TRBJ1-2; tentatively, D is TRBD1 (6 bases). V shed 7 bases and J shed 5 bases, with 14 bases lying between them. Germline V gene data show CDR1 as MNHEY and CDR2 as SVGAGI. CDR3 size: 13 residues. In DNA form, the CDR3 reads TGTGCCAGCATGGCAGGGGCACATTATGGCTACACCTTC. The encoded protein is CASMAGAHYGYTF.

This clonotype came up many times. This chain connects TRBV7-9 to TRBJ2-3; TRBD1 aligns across 8 bases. In germline, CDR1 is SEHNR, CDR2 FQNEAQ (reference sequence). This CDR3 spans 18 amino acids. V dropped 3 bases and J dropped 0; count of bases not matched to a gene: 11. In DNA form, the CDR3 reads TGTGCCAGCAGCTTTTTTACAGGGGGTCGTGCTAGCACAGATACGCAGTATTTT. This encodes CASSFFTGGRASTDTQYF. The full variable domain, rest sourced from reference TRBV7-9 and TRBJ2-3, is DTGVSQNPRHKITKRGQNVTFRCDPISEHNRLYWYRQTLGQGPEFLTYFQNEAQLEKSRLLSDRFSAERPKGSFSTLEIQRTEQGDSAMYLCASSFFTGGRASTDTQYFGPGTRLTVL.

This clonotype was counted between two and nine times. The V gene is TRBV12-3 or TRBV12-4, the J gene TRBJ1-1; 7 nucleotides align to TRBD1. V lost 6 bases and J lost 6; bases outside the gene matches: 10. The CDR3 consists of 14 residues. CDR3 protein: CASSPDRESAEAFF. CDR3 nucleotide sequence: TGTGCCAGCAGCCCCGACAGGGAGTCGGCTGAAGCTTTCTTT.

The rearrangement uses TRBV12-3 or TRBV12-4 and TRBJ2-1; TRBD1 matches 9 bases. The CDR3 has 15 amino acids. Trimming cost V 6 bases and J 6 bases; bases outside gene matches: 9. The CDR3 DNA reads as TGTGCCAGCAGGTCCGGGACAGGGTTAAGCAATGAGCAGTTCTTC. Its protein product is CASRSGTGLSNEQFF.

The chain recombines TRBV28 with TRBJ1-2, with D maybe TRBD1 (6 bases). The germline V gene has CDR1 MDHEN and CDR2 SYDVKM. The CDR3 extends over 14 amino acids. Trimming removed 6 bases from V and 2 bases from J, with 13 bases in between. DNA for the CDR3: TGTGCCAGCAGCTCTATCACAGGGAACTATGGCTACACCTTC. It translates to CASSSITGNYGYTF.

Ten or more counts support this clonotype. CDR3 sequence (DNA): TGTGCCAGCAGTGCGGGGGGTTACAATGAGCAGTTCTTC. It specifies CASSAGGYNEQFF. V usage is TRBV7-2 and J usage is TRBJ2-1; 8 bases agree with TRBD2. The germline CDR1 and CDR2 sequences are SGHTA and FQGNSA. V lost 6 bases to trimming and J lost 4 bases; unmatched junction nucleotides: 2. The CDR3 consists of 13 residues.